The T cell receptor beta chain described here comes from a study of blood T cells in healthy people across ages (dated by TCRdb to about 2015). A note on the overall study: In model experiments, template switching captured about one uniquely barcoded TCR beta cDNA molecule for every two T cells. The donors were divided into four age groups: young (average around 15 years), middle-aged (over 35), aged (about 60) and long-lived (about 90). Two additional independent replicas of 1 million unique cDNA reads from the same blood draw were analyzed for two donors (one aged 18 to 29 and one aged 80 or older). Age-related changes in TCR beta repertoire diversity were measured in the study by deep sequencing normalized with unique cDNA molecular identifiers. Donors of different ages were randomly distributed across sequencing lanes to avoid experimental bias. The paper as a whole reports these results and caveats: As age increased, observed TCR beta diversity per million T cells dropped in a roughly linear way, and a significant reduction was already evident by age 40. Compared with the aged group, the long-lived group had more naive CD4+ T cells, fewer expanded clones and increased TCR diversity, a pattern suggesting age selection. Bulk unsorted PBMC profiling prevented conclusive comparison of naive and antigen-experienced compartments. Total diversity estimates from one million sequenced T cells were considered lower bounds and underestimates. A strong correlation was found between observed TCR beta diversity and the percentage of naive T cells measured by flow cytometry. Because the CMV infection status of the donors was unknown, age-related changes in expanded clonotypes may potentially have been confounded.

Its CDR3 holds 16 amino acids, cysteine through phenylalanine. Just CDR3 DNA is preserved here, 48 bases in frame from base 1. CDR1 MNHEY and CDR2 SVGEGT were looked up in the germline V gene. V is trimmed back by 6 bases and J by 8 bases, and the junction contains 12 bases that no gene match accounts for. Library method: 5' RACE. The sample was run on an Illumina HiSeq 2500. The second PCR ran for roughly 7 to 11 cycles and used a J-beta primer mix along with a sample-barcoded 5' primer. A template-switch 5' adaptor carrying 12 random nucleotides introduced a unique molecular identifier onto each TCR beta cDNA molecule. Each sample yielded at least 2.5 million CDR3-containing paired-end reads. First-strand cDNA synthesis was performed from all RNA using the Mint cDNA synthesis kit, with priming by a TRBC-specific oligonucleotide. Following uracil-DNA glycosylase treatment, a first 18-cycle PCR with universal primers M1SS and BC2_uni_R was performed on all cDNA. As for the authors' bioinformatics: For normalization, 1 million high-quality reads were randomly selected from each sample, with every read carrying a distinct molecular identifier. Reads sharing molecular identifiers were discarded rather than binned into consensus sequences. MiTCR, with a Q25 quality threshold and the strictest error-elimination algorithm, was used for CDR3 identification, clonotype clustering and error correction. A nonparametric unseen species model with Euler transformation was used to estimate lower-bound total TCR beta diversity. TCRdb cleaned the public reads at Q25 with fastp, built clones with MiXCR and kept in-frame beta chains. Each CDR3 protein gets just one entry, which takes the most common genes and DNA from the rows behind it. The V and J calls were not made by the authors but by TCRdb's processing. A total of fewer than 900,000 distinct CDR3 sequences appear in this sample, approximately 43% of them only once. The ten most abundant clones make up 20% to 25% of the sample.

With respect to this clonotype: The specificity of this receptor is unknown. Base-call qualities are not available, and no considerably larger clone is one nucleotide away.

Systemically healthy Caucasian individuals from Russia, roughly 40 in total and aged about 6 to 95 years, were included as donors. Each donor gave ten milliliters of peripheral blood, collected into EDTA-treated Vacutainer tubes. Ficoll-Paque density-gradient centrifugation was used to isolate PBMCs, with at least 6.5 million per sample. Trizol reagent was used to extract total RNA from the PBMCs, yielding at least 5.5 micrograms per sample. For every donor, an aliquot of PBMCs went through flow cytometry to measure the percentages of naive CD45RAhigh/CD27high T cells. The clonotype originates from a woman in her fifties or sixties in good health. The sequenced sample consisted of blood. The rearrangement joined TRBV6-2 or TRBV6-3 to TRBJ2-1, with 11 junctional bases fitting TRBD1. The encoded CDR3 is CASSPTPGQGDDEQFF. The nucleotide sequence reads as follows: TGTGCCAGCAGCCCTACTCCGGGACAGGGGGACGATGAGCAGTTCTTC.